This T cell receptor beta chain derives from a study of T cell clonotyping in hematopoietic cell transplantation. Study-level points and caveats: Recipient TCR diversity dropped after transplant; expanded clonotypes rose from day 30 to 180.

Generated by immunoSEQ multiplex PCR, the TCRdb table keeps only in-frame clones and is missing some. The sample carries some 30,000 clones, about three quarters recorded once. The time point is: recipient sample about 28 days before transplant, after cytoreduction. Germline CDR1 and CDR2: GTSNPN and SVGIG (reference sequence). The germline V and J ends were trimmed by 8 bases and 1 base, with 17 bases remaining between them. The CDR3 has 15 residues. Points on this clone: Antigen unknown.

The V and J genes are TRBV30 and TRBJ1-4; D is unresolved. Sample: peripheral blood mononuclear cells, taken before stem cell transplant. The TCR was taken from a woman aged 25 to 39 with chronic myeloid leukemia. Some clones in this sample may be carry-over from other donors' samples. The CDR3 loop is CALSSLGLTNEKLFF. CDR3 in DNA: TGTGCCCTCAGCTCCCTAGGGTTAACTAATGAAAAACTGTTTTTT. Filled out from reference TRBV30 and TRBJ1-4, the complete variable domain reads SQTIHQWPATLVQPVGSPLSLECTVEGTSNPNLYWYRQAAGRGLQLLFYSVGIGQISSEVPQNLSASRPQDRQFILSSKKLLLSDSGFYLCALSSLGLTNEKLFFGSGTQLSVL.